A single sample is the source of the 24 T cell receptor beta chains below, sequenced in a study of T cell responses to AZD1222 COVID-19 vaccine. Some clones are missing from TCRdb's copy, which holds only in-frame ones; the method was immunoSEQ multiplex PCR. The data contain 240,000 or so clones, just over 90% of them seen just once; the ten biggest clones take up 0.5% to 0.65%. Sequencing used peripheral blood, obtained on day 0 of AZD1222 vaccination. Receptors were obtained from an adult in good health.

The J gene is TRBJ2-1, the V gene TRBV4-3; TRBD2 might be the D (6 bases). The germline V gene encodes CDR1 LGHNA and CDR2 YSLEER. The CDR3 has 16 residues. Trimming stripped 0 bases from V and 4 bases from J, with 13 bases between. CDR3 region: CASSQDIAAKYNEQFF. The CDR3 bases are TGCGCCAGCAGCCAAGATATAGCGGCCAAATACAATGAGCAGTTCTTC.

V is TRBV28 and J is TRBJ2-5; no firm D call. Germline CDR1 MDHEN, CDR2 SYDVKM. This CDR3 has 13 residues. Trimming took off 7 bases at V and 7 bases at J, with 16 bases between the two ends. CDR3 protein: CASNIRSSGTQYF. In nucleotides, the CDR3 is TGTGCCAGCAACATCCGGTCCTCAGGGACCCAGTACTTC.

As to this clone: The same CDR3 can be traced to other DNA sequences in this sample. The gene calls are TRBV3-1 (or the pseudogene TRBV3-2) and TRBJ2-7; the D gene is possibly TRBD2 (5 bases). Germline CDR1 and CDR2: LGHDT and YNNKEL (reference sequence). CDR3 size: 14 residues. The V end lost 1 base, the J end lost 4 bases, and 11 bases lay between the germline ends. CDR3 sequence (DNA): TGTGCCAGCAGCCAAGGGGCCGGCGGGTACGAGCAGTACTTC. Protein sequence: CASSQGAGGYEQYF.

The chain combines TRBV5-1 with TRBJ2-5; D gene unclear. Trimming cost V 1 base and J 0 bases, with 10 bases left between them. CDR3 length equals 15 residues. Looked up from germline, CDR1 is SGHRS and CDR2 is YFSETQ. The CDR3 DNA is TGCGCCAGCAGCTTGCTCAACCTGTACCAAGAGACCCAGTACTTC. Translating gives CASSLLNLYQETQYF.

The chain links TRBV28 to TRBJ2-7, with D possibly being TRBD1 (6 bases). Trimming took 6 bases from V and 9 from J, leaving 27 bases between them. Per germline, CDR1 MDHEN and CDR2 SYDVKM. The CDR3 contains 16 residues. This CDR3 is CASRGIDGTPPFGQYF. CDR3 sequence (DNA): TGTGCCAGCAGAGGGATAGACGGGACACCTCCTTTTGGGCAGTACTTC. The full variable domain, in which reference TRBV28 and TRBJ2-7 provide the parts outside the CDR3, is DVKVTQSSRYLVKRTGEKVFLECVQDMDHENMFWYRQDPGLGLRLIYFSYDVKMKEKGDIPEGYSVSREKKERFSLILESASTNQTSMYLCASRGIDGTPPFGQYFGPGTRLTVT.

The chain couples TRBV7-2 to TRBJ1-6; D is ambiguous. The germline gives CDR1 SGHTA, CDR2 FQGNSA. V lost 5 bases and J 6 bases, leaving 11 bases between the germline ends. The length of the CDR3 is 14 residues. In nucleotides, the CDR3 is TGTGCCAGCAGCCACATCGAATTTAATTCACCCCTCCACTTT. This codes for CASSHIEFNSPLHF.

The CDR3 here is CASSIVTVGRNTEAFF. The DNA for the CDR3 is TGTGCCAGTAGTATTGTAACAGTCGGTCGGAACACTGAAGCTTTCTTT. This chain uses TRBV19 with TRBJ1-1; D remains unclear. The CDR3 loop spans 16 amino acids. Germline CDR1 reads LNHDA; CDR2 reads SQIVND (reference sequence). V was pared by 3 bases and J by 1 base, with 15 bases between.

CDR3 bases: TGTGCCAGCAGCACAACAGGGTATAATTCACCCCTCCACTTT. Encoded protein: CASSTTGYNSPLHF. The chain uses TRBV7-2 and TRBJ1-6; possible D gene TRBD1, 6 bases. Germline V gives CDR1 SGHTA, CDR2 FQGNSA. The CDR3 extends over 14 amino acids. Trimming left V 5 bases short and J 4 bases short, with 9 bases between. Variable domain in full (rest from reference TRBV7-2 and TRBJ1-6): GAGVSQSPSNKVTEKGKDVELRCDPISGHTALYWYRQSLGQGLEFLIYFQGNSAPDKSGLPSDRFSAERTGGSVSTLTIQRTQQEDSAVYLCASSTTGYNSPLHFGNGTRLTVT.

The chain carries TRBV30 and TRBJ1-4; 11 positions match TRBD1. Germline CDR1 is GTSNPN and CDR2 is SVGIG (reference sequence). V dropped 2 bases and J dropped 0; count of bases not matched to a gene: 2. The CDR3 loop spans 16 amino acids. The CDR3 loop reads CAWSLGQGATNEKLFF. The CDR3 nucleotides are TGTGCCTGGAGTTTGGGACAGGGGGCAACTAATGAAAAACTGTTTTTT.

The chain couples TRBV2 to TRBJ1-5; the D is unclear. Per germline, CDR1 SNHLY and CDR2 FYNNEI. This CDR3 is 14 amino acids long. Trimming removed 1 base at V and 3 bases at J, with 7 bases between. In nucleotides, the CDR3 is TGTGCCAGCAGTGAAGGGCAGTCCAATCAGCCCCAGCATTTT. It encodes CASSEGQSNQPQHF.

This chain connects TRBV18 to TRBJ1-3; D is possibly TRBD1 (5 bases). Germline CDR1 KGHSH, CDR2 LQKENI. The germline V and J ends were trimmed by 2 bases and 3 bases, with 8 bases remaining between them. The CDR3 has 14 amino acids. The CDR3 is CASSPDRSGNTIYF. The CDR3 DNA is TGTGCCAGCTCACCAGACAGAAGTGGAAACACCATATATTTT.

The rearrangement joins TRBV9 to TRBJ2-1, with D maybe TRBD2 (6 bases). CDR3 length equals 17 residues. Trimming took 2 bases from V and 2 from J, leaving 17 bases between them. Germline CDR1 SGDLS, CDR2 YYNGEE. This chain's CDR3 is CASSVTISGETYNEQFF. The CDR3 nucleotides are TGTGCCAGCAGCGTCACAATCTCGGGAGAAACCTACAATGAGCAGTTCTTC. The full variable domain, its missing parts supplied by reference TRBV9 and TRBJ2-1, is DSGVTQTPKHLITATGQRVTLRCSPRSGDLSVYWYQQSLDQGLQFLIQYYNGEERAKGNILERFSAQQFPDLHSELNLSSLELGDSALYFCASSVTISGETYNEQFFGPGTRLTVL.

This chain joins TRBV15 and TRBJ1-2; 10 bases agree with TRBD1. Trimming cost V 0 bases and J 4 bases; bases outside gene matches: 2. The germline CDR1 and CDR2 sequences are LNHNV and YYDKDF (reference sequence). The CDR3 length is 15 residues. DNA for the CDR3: TGTGCCACCAGCAGAGAGACAGGGGGCACCTATGGCTACACCTTC. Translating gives CATSRETGGTYGYTF.

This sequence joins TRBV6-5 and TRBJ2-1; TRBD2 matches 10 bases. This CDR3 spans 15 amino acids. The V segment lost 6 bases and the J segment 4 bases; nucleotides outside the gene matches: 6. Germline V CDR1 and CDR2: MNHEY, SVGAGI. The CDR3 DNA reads TGTGCCAGCAGACCTCTAGCGGGAGAATACAATGAGCAGTTCTTC. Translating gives CASRPLAGEYNEQFF.

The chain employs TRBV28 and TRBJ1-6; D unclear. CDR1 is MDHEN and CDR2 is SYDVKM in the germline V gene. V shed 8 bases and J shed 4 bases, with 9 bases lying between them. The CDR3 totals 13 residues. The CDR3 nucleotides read TGTGCCAGCGGATGGATATATAATTCACCCCTCCACTTT. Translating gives CASGWIYNSPLHF.

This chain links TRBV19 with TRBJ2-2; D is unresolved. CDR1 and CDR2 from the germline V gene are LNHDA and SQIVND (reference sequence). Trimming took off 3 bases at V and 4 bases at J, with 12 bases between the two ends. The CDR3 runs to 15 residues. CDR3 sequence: CASSIGWLGTGELFF. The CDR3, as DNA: TGTGCCAGTAGTATCGGATGGTTGGGCACCGGGGAGCTGTTTTTT.

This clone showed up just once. The CDR3 protein is CASTPGPNSGNTIYF. The CDR3, as DNA: TGTGCCAGCACCCCGGGACCGAACTCTGGAAACACCATATATTTT. The rearrangement links TRBV28 to TRBJ1-3; a possible D gene is TRBD1 (5 bases). The CDR3 has 15 amino acids. Germline V gene data show CDR1 as MDHEN and CDR2 as SYDVKM. The germline V and J ends were trimmed by 7 bases and 0 bases, with 13 bases remaining between them.

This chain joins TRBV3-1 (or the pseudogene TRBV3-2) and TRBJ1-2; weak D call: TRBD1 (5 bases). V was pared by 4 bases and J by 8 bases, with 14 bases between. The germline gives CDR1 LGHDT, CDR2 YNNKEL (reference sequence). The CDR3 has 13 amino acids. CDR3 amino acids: CASSRDGGLGYTF. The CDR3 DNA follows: TGTGCCAGCAGCCGGGACGGAGGACTCGGCTACACCTTC.

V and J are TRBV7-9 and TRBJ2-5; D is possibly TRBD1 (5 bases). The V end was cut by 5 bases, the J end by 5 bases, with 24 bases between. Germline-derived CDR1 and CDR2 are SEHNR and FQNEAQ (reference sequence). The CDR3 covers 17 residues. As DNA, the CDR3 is TGTGCCAGCAGCCCATATAGCCTTCGACAGCCCGGGGAGACCCAGTACTTC. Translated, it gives CASSPYSLRQPGETQYF.

CDR3 bases: TGTGCCAGCAGCCAACTCGGCAGGGAGGTGCGAGAGACCCAGTACTTC. Translating it yields CASSQLGREVRETQYF. The chain employs TRBV3-1 (or the pseudogene TRBV3-2) and TRBJ2-5; tentative D call: TRBD2 (6 bases). There are 16 residues in the CDR3. From germline, CDR1 is LGHDT and CDR2 YNNKEL (reference sequence). Trimming pared 2 bases from V and 4 bases from J, leaving 17 bases between.

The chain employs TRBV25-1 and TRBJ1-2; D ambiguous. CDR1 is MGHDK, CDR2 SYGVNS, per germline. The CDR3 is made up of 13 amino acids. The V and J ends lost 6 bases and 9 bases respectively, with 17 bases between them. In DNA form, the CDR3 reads TGTGCCAGCAGCGAAGACGGATCCCTGCGCTACACCTTC. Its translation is CASSEDGSLRYTF.

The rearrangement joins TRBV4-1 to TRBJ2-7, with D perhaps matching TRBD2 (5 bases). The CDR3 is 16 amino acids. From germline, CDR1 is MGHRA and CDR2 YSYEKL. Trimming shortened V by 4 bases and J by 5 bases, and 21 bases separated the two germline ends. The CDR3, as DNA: TGCGCCAGCAGCCTAAGTGGGGTAACGTCCGGGGACGAGCAGTACTTC. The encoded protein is CASSLSGVTSGDEQYF.

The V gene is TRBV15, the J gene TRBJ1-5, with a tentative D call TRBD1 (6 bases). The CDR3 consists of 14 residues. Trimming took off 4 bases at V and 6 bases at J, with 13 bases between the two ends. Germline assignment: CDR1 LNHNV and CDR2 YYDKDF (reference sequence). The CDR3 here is CATSIEGVGQPQHF. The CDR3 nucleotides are TGTGCCACCAGCATCGAGGGGGTGGGTCAGCCCCAGCATTTT.

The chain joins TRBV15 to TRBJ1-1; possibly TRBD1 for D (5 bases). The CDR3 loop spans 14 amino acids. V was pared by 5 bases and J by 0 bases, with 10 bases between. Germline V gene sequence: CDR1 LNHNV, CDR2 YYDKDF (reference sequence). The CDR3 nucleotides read TGTGCCACCAGCGTCCAGGGAGTGAACACTGAAGCTTTCTTT. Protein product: CATSVQGVNTEAFF.